Listed here are 7 T cell receptor beta chains from one sample, sequenced in a study of T cells in Graves' hyperthyroidism and ophthalmopathy. There were TCR beta CDR3 regions amplified from RNA transcripts. TCR CDR3 regions were first amplified by RT-PCR with HTBI primers. TCRdb passed the multiplex PCR reads through MiXCR, listing each CDR3 protein once. This table has some 510,000 distinct CDR3 sequences, less than 25% appearing once. Specimen: blood. The receptors were sampled from a man younger than 35 with Graves' hyperthyroidism.

This clonotype was observed many times. This chain joins TRBV27 and TRBJ1-1; D gene unclear. The V gene's germline CDR1 is MNHEY and CDR2 SMNVEV (reference sequence). The germline V and J ends were trimmed by 6 bases and 0 bases, with 11 bases remaining between them. CDR3 length: 14 amino acids. The CDR3 region is CASSRRTMNTEAFF. DNA for the CDR3: TGTGCCAGCAGCCGAAGGACCATGAACACTGAAGCTTTCTTT.

This clonotype was detected only a few times. V usage is TRBV11-2 and J usage is TRBJ1-2; D not resolved. The CDR3 covers 13 residues. Trimming took off 3 bases at V and 7 bases at J, with 12 bases between the two ends. Per germline, CDR1 SGHAT and CDR2 FQNNGV. The CDR3 coding sequence is TGTGCCAGCAGCTTGGGTGAAGGTCGTGGCTACACCTTC. This encodes CASSLGEGRGYTF.

This clonotype has a count of ten or more. The chain couples TRBV6-5 to TRBJ2-2; D may be TRBD1 (6 bases). Germline V gives CDR1 MNHEY, CDR2 SVGAGI. This CDR3 spans 16 amino acids. V shed 2 bases and J shed 1 base, with 11 bases lying between them. The CDR3 DNA sequence: TGTGCCAGCAGTTACGGGACACATCAGAACACCGGGGAGCTGTTTTTT. Translating gives CASSYGTHQNTGELFF.

In this sample, this clonotype turned up once. The V gene is TRBV24-1, the J gene TRBJ1-5; a possible D gene is TRBD1 (5 bases). V lost 4 bases to trimming and J lost 6 bases, with 9 bases between them. Germline CDR1 reads KGHDR; CDR2 reads SFDVKD. The CDR3 is 13 amino acids. In nucleotides, the CDR3 is TGTGCCACCAGTGAATCGACAGCTCAGCCCCAGCATTTT. The encoded protein is CATSESTAQPQHF.

This clonotype was recorded many times. This chain links TRBV13 with TRBJ2-5, with a tentative D call TRBD1 (5 bases). In germline, CDR1 is PRHDT, CDR2 FYEKMQ (reference sequence). CDR3 size: 15 residues. V was shortened by 2 bases and J by 2 bases, with 12 bases between the two germline ends. CDR3 region: CASSLRQSAQETQYF. The CDR3 DNA reads as TGTGCCAGCAGCTTAAGACAGTCAGCACAAGAGACCCAGTACTTC.

The J gene is TRBJ2-3, the V gene TRBV30; possible D gene TRBD2, 6 bases. Germline V gene sequence: CDR1 GTSNPN, CDR2 SVGIG (reference sequence). Deletions cut 0 bases from V and 4 bases from J, with 11 bases between. CDR3 size: 14 residues. The CDR3: CAWSVGGDADTQYF. CDR3 coding DNA: TGTGCCTGGAGTGTGGGCGGGGACGCAGATACGCAGTATTTT.

Worth noting for this clonotype: The junction departs from germline at one end; a sequencing error may be responsible. The genes are TRBV15 and TRBJ1-5, with D unresolved. Per the germline V gene, CDR1 is LNHNV and CDR2 is YYDKDF (reference sequence). CDR3 size: 14 residues. CDR3 protein: CATSEWGSNQPQHF. CDR3 DNA: TGTGCCACCAGCGAGTGGGGAAGCAACCAGCCCCAGCATTTT.